Listed here are 14 T cell receptor beta chains from one sample, sequenced in a study of T cells in women clearing cervical HPV infection. TCRdb's table, derived via immunoSEQ multiplex PCR, lists solely in-frame clones and lacks some. The listing records 35,000 to 45,000 clones. The sample was blood buffy coat. The receptors originated from a woman aged 18-69 years with a cervical HPV16 infection that either progressed to CIN3+ or cleared (not recorded which).

For this clone: The read terminates 3 residues before the CDR3 end, so the remaining end is supplied by the germline J gene. V gene TRBV11-2 combines with J gene TRBJ1-6, with a possible D match to TRBD1 (6 bases). Looked up from germline, CDR1 is SGHAT and CDR2 is FQNNGV. The CDR3 consists of 14 residues. V lost 5 bases and J 11 bases, leaving 16 bases between the germline ends. The CDR3 sequence: CASSRGTRSTPLHF. CDR3 bases read: TGTGCCAGCAGCCGAGGGACAAGGAGTACACCC.

With respect to this clone: The CDR3 end falls 3 residues outside the read, so it is completed with the germline J gene. J is TRBJ1-2 and V is TRBV20-1; D call uncertain. Germline CDR1 reads DFQATT; CDR2 reads SNEGSKA (reference sequence). The CDR3 has 11 amino acids. The DNA read from the CDR3 is TGCAGTGCTAGGTCCCCGGGGGGC. Residues: CSARSPGG. The entire CDR3 protein is CSARSPGGYTF.

Of note for this clone: The CDR3 is cut off 3 residues early in the read; its end comes from the germline J gene. The rearrangement links TRBV28 to TRBJ2-3; D remains ambiguous. V was trimmed by 3 bases and J by 2 bases, leaving 12 bases between them. The V gene's germline CDR1 is MDHEN and CDR2 SYDVKM. This CDR3 spans 15 amino acids. The chain's CDR3 is CASSFPSAVTDTQYF. Partial CDR3 DNA: TGTGCCAGCAGTTTCCCCAGTGCGGTCACAGATACG.

Comments on this clone: The read gets to within 3 residues of the CDR3 end, and the germline J gene fills in the rest. V is TRBV7-7 and J is TRBJ2-2; 10 nucleotides match TRBD1. The CDR3 is made up of 18 amino acids. Germline trimming cut 5 bases from V and 1 base from J; bases unmatched to any gene: 10. Germline V lookup: CDR1 SSHAT, CDR2 FNYEAQ (reference sequence). The sequenced part of the CDR3 DNA is TGTGCCAGCAGCCCCCGGACAGGGGGGGGACTGAACACCGGGGAG. Translating it yields CASSPRTGGGLNTGE. From start to end, the CDR3 is CASSPRTGGGLNTGELFF.

Note on this clone: The sequence runs out 3 residues before the end of the CDR3; the remainder is reconstructed from the germline J gene. V and J are TRBV5-1 and TRBJ2-5, with TRBD2 matching 15 bases. V lost 4 bases to trimming and J lost 2 bases; unmatched junction nucleotides: 3. The CDR3 runs to 16 residues. Germline CDR1 and CDR2: SGHRS and YFSETQ. The part of the CDR3 DNA that was read is TGCGCCAGCAGCGCGGGACTAGCGGGGGGACAAGAGACC. Protein: CASSAGLAGGQET. The entire CDR3 sequence reads CASSAGLAGGQETQYF.

About this clone itself: The missing CDR3 end, 3 residues past where the read stops, is filled in from the germline J gene. V is TRBV20-1 and J is TRBJ2-3; D is perhaps TRBD2 (6 bases). There are 11 residues in the CDR3. V was cut by 7 bases and J by 8 bases, with 13 bases left in between. Per germline, CDR1 DFQATT and CDR2 SNEGSKA (reference sequence). The CDR3 spells CSGGIGGTQYF. The sequenced part of the CDR3 DNA is TGCAGTGGTGGAATCGGGGGTACG.

With respect to this clone: The sequenced fragment ends 3 residues before the CDR3 boundary, so the rest is inferred from the germline J gene. This rearrangement joins TRBV7-9 to TRBJ2-5, with unresolved D. Germline CDR1 is SEHNR and CDR2 is FQNEAQ (reference sequence). The CDR3 covers 15 residues. Partial CDR3 DNA: TGTGCCAGCAGCTTAGCGGCAGGAAGCACAGATACC. Amino acids: CASSLAAGSTDT. The CDR3 reads in full as CASSLAAGSTDTQYF. Looking up the rest from reference TRBV7-9 and TRBJ2-5 gives the full variable domain: DTGVSQNPRHKITKRGQNVTFRCDPISEHNRLYWYRQTLGQGPEFLTYFQNEAQLEKSRLLSDRFSAERPKGSFSTLEIQRTEQGDSAMYLCASSLAAGSTDTQYFGPGTRLLVL.

On this clone: The read ends 3 residues shy of where the CDR3 ends; the end is completed using the germline J gene. V is TRBV7-9 and J is TRBJ2-7; D is perhaps TRBD1 (7 bases). The V and J ends lost 5 bases and 4 bases respectively, with 15 bases between them. Germline CDR1 is SEHNR and CDR2 is FQNEAQ (reference sequence). CDR3 length: 14 amino acids. The sequenced CDR3 bases are TGTGCCAGCAGCACGGCAGGGGGGAAGTACGAG. It translates to CASSTAGGKYE. The entire CDR3 protein is CASSTAGGKYEQYF.

With respect to this clone: The read stops 3 residues short of the end of the CDR3; the missing end is completed from the germline J gene. This chain joins TRBV10-3 and TRBJ2-7; D may be TRBD1 (6 bases). Trimming took 10 bases from V and 3 from J, leaving 19 bases between them. The CDR3 has 14 amino acids. Germline V gene data show CDR1 as ENHRY and CDR2 as SYGVKD. The sequenced CDR3 bases are TGTGCCAAAACAGGGTGCAGGGGAAACTACGAG. Translation: CAKTGCRGNYE. The entire CDR3 protein reads CAKTGCRGNYEQYF.

The CDR3 sequence is CASSLGSRVGETQYF. The sequenced part of the CDR3 DNA is TGTGCCAGCAGCTTGGGGTCCAGGGTAGGAGAGACC. This chain links TRBV5-8 with TRBJ2-5, with a tentative D call TRBD1 (5 bases). The observed sequence ends 3 residues before the CDR3 terminus, with the missing tail filled in from the germline J gene. CDR3 size: 15 residues. V lost 0 bases, J lost 4 bases, and 13 bases lay in between. The germline V gene has CDR1 SGHTS and CDR2 YDEGEE.

Points on this clone: The read gets to within 3 residues of the CDR3 end, and the germline J gene fills in the rest. This sequence joins TRBV11-1 and TRBJ2-3; 10 bases match TRBD2. CDR1 SGHAT and CDR2 FQDESV come from the germline V gene (reference sequence). This CDR3 is built from 15 residues. The CDR3 sequence is CASSTLAGPTGTQYF. The DNA read from the CDR3 is TGTGCCAGCAGCACACTAGCGGGGCCTACAGGGACG.

About this clone itself: From the germline J gene comes the end of the CDR3, since the read stops 3 residues before it. The chain combines TRBV6-2 or TRBV6-3 with TRBJ2-7; a possible D gene is TRBD1 (5 bases). The germline V gene encodes CDR1 MNHEY and CDR2 SVGEGT. The V gene lost 3 bases and the J gene lost 1 base, with 7 bases spanning the gap. This CDR3 contains 13 residues. The CDR3 sequence is CASSYGASYEQYF. The sequenced CDR3 bases are TGTGCCAGCAGTTATGGGGCTTCCTACGAG.

About this clone itself: The read is 3 residues too short to cover the CDR3 end, so that end is filled in from the germline J gene. J is TRBJ2-3 and V is TRBV5-1, with 9 positions matching TRBD1. Germline CDR1 is SGHRS and CDR2 is YFSETQ. CDR3 length: 15 amino acids. CDR3 DNA (partial): TGCGCCAGCAGCAGGGGGACAGGGAGCAATCAGCCG. Protein sequence: CASSRGTGSNQP. Given in full, the CDR3 is CASSRGTGSNQPQYF.

Of note for this clone: Read data end 3 residues before the CDR3 end; the end is taken from the germline J gene. The gene calls are TRBV18 and TRBJ1-3; D is unresolved. V was trimmed by 4 bases and J by 4 bases, leaving 8 bases between them. The CDR3 has 13 residues. The V gene's germline CDR1 is KGHSH and CDR2 LQKENI. The part of the CDR3 DNA that was read is TGTGCCAGCTCACAGGGTACCGGAAACACC. Translating gives CASSQGTGNT. The CDR3 in full is CASSQGTGNTIYF.